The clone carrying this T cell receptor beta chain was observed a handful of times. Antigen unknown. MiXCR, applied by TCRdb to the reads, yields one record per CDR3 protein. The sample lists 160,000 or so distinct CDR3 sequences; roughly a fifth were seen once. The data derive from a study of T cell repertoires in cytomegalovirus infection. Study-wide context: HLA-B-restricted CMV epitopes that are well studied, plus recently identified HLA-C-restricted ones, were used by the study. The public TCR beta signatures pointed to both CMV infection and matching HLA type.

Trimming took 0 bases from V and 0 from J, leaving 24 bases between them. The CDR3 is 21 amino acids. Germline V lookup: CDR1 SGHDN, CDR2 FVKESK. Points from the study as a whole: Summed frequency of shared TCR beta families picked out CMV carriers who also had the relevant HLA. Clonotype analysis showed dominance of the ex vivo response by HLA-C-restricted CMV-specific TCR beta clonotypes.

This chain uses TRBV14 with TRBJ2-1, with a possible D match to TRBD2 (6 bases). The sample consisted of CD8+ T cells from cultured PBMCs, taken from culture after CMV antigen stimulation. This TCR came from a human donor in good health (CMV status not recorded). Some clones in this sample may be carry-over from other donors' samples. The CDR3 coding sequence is TGTGCCAGCAGCCAAGATGAGGCGCGCGGGGCCACCTCGAGCTCCTACAATGAGCAGTTCTTC. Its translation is CASSQDEARGATSSSYNEQFF.